A selection of T cell receptor beta chains follows, all from one sample in a study of OX40 agonist ivuxolimab in advanced cancers. Here immunoSEQ multiplex PCR was the method, and the copy in TCRdb shows in-frame clones only, minus some. The sample yields approximately 89,000 clones, approximately 86% seen once. Sequencing used CD4+ or CD8+ T cells sorted from blood, obtained in a trial of the OX40 agonist ivuxolimab. These receptors were obtained from an adult with an advanced solid tumor such as melanoma, head and neck, liver or kidney cancer. Both conserved end residues are part of each CDR3. The D gene is left open where the match is weak. Not all rows give a size; the values are once, few, many and, for expanded clones, a class.

J,D,size,V,length,DNA,CDR3
TRBJ2-5,TRBD2,NA,TRBV19,18,TGTGCCAGTAGTACACGGACTAGCGGGAGGGCCGGCAGAGAGACCCAGTACTTC,CASSTRTSGRAGRETQYF
TRBJ1-2,NA,once,TRBV6-5,14,TGTGCCAGCAGTTACTCGAGTGGAAACTATGGCTACACCTTC,CASSYSSGNYGYTF
TRBJ1-3,TRBD1,NA,TRBV28,15,TGTGCCAGCAGTAGACAGGGGGCGCGAGGAAACACCATATATTTT,CASSRQGARGNTIYF
TRBJ2-3,NA,NA,TRBV6-5,14,TGTGCCAGCAGCCCCCCGGGACTCACAGATACGCAGTATTTT,CASSPPGLTDTQYF
TRBJ2-3,NA,NA,TRBV29-1,15,TGCAGCTGGACCGGGACTGCTGGTCGCACAGATACGCAGTATTTT,CSWTGTAGRTDTQYF
TRBJ1-5,NA,NA,TRBV27,15,TGTGCCAGCAGTACCAGGGGCCCTCTTAATCAGCCCCAGCATTTT,CASSTRGPLNQPQHF
TRBJ2-3,NA,NA,TRBV19,16,TGTGCCAGTAGTATAGATCCCCCAGGGAGCACAGATACGCAGTATTTT,CASSIDPPGSTDTQYF
TRBJ2-3,NA,NA,TRBV4-3,14,TGCGCCAGCAGCCCCGATTTCCCCACAGATACGCAGTATTTT,CASSPDFPTDTQYF
TRBJ2-1,NA,few,TRBV27,14,TGTGCCAGCAGTTTTTGGAGTCGTTACAATGAGCAGTTCTTC,CASSFWSRYNEQFF
TRBJ1-3,NA,NA,TRBV27,16,TGTGCCAGCAGCCCCTCCTGGGGGAGCTCTGGAAACACCATATATTTT,CASSPSWGSSGNTIYF
TRBJ2-7,NA,NA,TRBV7-2,13,TGTGCCAGCAGCTTCGAGCGGGTCTACGAGCAGTACTTC,CASSFERVYEQYF
TRBJ1-2,TRBD1,NA,TRBV6-1,14,TGTGCCAGCAGAGGACAGGGGCTGGGGTATGGCTACACCTTC,CASRGQGLGYGYTF
TRBJ1-5,NA,NA,TRBV6-5,16,TGTGCCAGCAGTTACTCTCGGACGGATAGCAATCAGCCCCAGCATTTT,CASSYSRTDSNQPQHF
TRBJ1-4,NA,NA,TRBV18,15,TGTGCCAGCTCACCCTTGGCGGAATTTAATGAAAAACTGTTTTTT,CASSPLAEFNEKLFF
TRBJ2-7,TRBD1,medium-sized,TRBV29-1,14,TGCAGCGTCGATACGGGACAGGGGACCTACGAGCAGTACTTC,CSVDTGQGTYEQYF
TRBJ1-1,NA,NA,TRBV28,12,TGTGCCAGCAGTTTCAGGGGCACTGAAGCTTTCTTT,CASSFRGTEAFF
TRBJ2-2,TRBD1,NA,TRBV18,15,TGTGCCAGCTCAAGAGGACAGGGGAACACCGGGGAGCTGTTTTTT,CASSRGQGNTGELFF
TRBJ2-7,TRBD1,NA,TRBV7-2,17,TGCGCCAGCAGCCAAGAGGAGTTCCAGGGGGCGAATTACGAGCAGTACTTC,CASSQEEFQGANYEQYF
TRBJ1-4,NA,NA,TRBV7-9,17,TGTGCCAGCAGCCCCAGCCTTAGACAGAGGGATTTTGAAAAACTGTTTTTT,CASSPSLRQRDFEKLFF
TRBJ2-1,NA,NA,TRBV5-4,16,TGTGCCAGCAGCTTGGATGGACAAATCCCCAACAATGAGCAGTTCTTC,CASSLDGQIPNNEQFF
TRBJ1-1,TRBD1,NA,TRBV18,14,TGTGCCAGCTCTCAAGGGGGCATGAACACTGAAGCTTTCTTT,CASSQGGMNTEAFF
TRBJ2-3,TRBD2,NA,TRBV7-2,16,TGTGCCAGCAGCTTAGAACTAGCGGGACCCGGGGATACGCAGTATTTT,CASSLELAGPGDTQYF
TRBJ1-5,TRBD1,NA,TRBV5-6,15,TGTGCCAGCCGATCCAGGGGACAGGGGGGTCAGCCCCAGCATTTT,CASRSRGQGGQPQHF
TRBJ1-3,NA,NA,TRBV9,17,TGTGCCAGCAGCGCCTTATTCCGGGGGAATGAAGGAAACACCATATATTTT,CASSALFRGNEGNTIYF
TRBJ2-3,NA,NA,TRBV10-2,14,TGCGCCAGCAGTGGGGGCCGTCTGACAGATACGCAGTATTTT,CASSGGRLTDTQYF
TRBJ2-1,NA,NA,TRBV28,13,TGTGCCAGCAACCTTGGACACACCAATGAGCAGTTCTTC,CASNLGHTNEQFF
TRBJ2-1,TRBD2,NA,TRBV7-3,17,TGTGCCAGCAGCTTAGGGTCCGGGACTAGCGGGGTCGGTGAGCAGTTCTTC,CASSLGSGTSGVGEQFF
TRBJ2-2,NA,NA,TRBV11-3,13,TGTGCCAGCAGCTTAAGGTACACCGGGGAGCTGTTTTTT,CASSLRYTGELFF
TRBJ2-5,TRBD1,NA,TRBV6-5,14,TGTGCCAGCAGAACATCAGGGGGCAGAGAGACCCAGTACTTC,CASRTSGGRETQYF
TRBJ2-5,NA,few,TRBV7-8,18,TGTGCCAGCAGCTTCCAAATCCGACGGACCTCGACGCAAGAGACCCAGTACTTC,CASSFQIRRTSTQETQYF
TRBJ2-7,NA,NA,TRBV28,11,TGTGCCAGCATCCAGAACTACGAGCAGTACTTC,CASIQNYEQYF
TRBJ1-5,NA,NA,TRBV19,14,TGTGCCAGTAGTATAGACAGACTAAATCAGCCCCAGCATTTT,CASSIDRLNQPQHF
TRBJ2-5,NA,NA,TRBV7-9,16,TGTGCCAGCAGCTTATTCCAGGGCGGAACGTCAGAGACCCAGTACTTC,CASSLFQGGTSETQYF
TRBJ1-2,NA,NA,TRBV2,13,TGTGCCAGCAGTGAACGACAGGAGAATGGCTACACCTTC,CASSERQENGYTF
TRBJ2-5,NA,NA,TRBV4-3,14,TGCGCCAGCAGCCAAGACGTAGGGAAGGAGACCCAGTACTTC,CASSQDVGKETQYF
TRBJ2-1,NA,NA,TRBV10-3,15,TGTGCCATCAGTGAAGAGGGGAGCTCCTACAATGAGCAGTTCTTC,CAISEEGSSYNEQFF
TRBJ2-5,TRBD2,NA,TRBV5-6,16,TGTGCCAGCAGCTTGGTAGCGGGAGGGCCTGTGCGGACCCAGTACTTC,CASSLVAGGPVRTQYF
TRBJ2-2,NA,NA,TRBV4-2,13,TGTGCCAGCAGCCAAAGTAGGAACGGGGAGCTGTTTTTT,CASSQSRNGELFF
TRBJ1-4,NA,NA,TRBV4-1,13,TGCGCCAGCAACCGACAGTATAATGAAAAACTGTTTTTT,CASNRQYNEKLFF
TRBJ2-5,TRBD2,once,TRBV5-6,14,TGTGCCAGCAGCCCCGGGACTACCCAGGAGACCCAGTACTTC,CASSPGTTQETQYF
TRBJ2-7,NA,NA,TRBV5-3,19,TGTGCCAGAAGCTTGTCCGGGGGGCCTTTGTGCGGGAGAGACTACGAGCAGTACTTC,CARSLSGGPLCGRDYEQYF
TRBJ2-7,NA,NA,TRBV7-3,17,TGTGCCAGCAGCTTAGGGATAACACTGGGTCGGGGATACGAGCAGTACTTC,CASSLGITLGRGYEQYF
TRBJ2-7,NA,NA,TRBV5-6,17,TGTGCCAGCAGCGGGATGGGTTTGTGGGCGAGCACCTACGAGCAGTACTTC,CASSGMGLWASTYEQYF
TRBJ2-5,TRBD2,NA,TRBV14,17,TGTGCCAGCAGCCAAGACCCAGCGGGAGCTAGTTGGGAGACCCAGTACTTC,CASSQDPAGASWETQYF
TRBJ1-2,NA,NA,TRBV4-3,13,TGCGCCAGCAGCCAAGAACCAGGGACCGGCTACACCTTC,CASSQEPGTGYTF
TRBJ2-3,NA,NA,TRBV7-3,18,TGTGCCAGCAGCGTACCGCCCCCTCGAGCGGGTTTCACAGATACGCAGTATTTT,CASSVPPPRAGFTDTQYF
TRBJ2-1,TRBD1,NA,TRBV30,15,TGTGCCTGGAGTTCCCCCAGGGGGATTTTGAATGAGCAGTTCTTC,CAWSSPRGILNEQFF
TRBJ1-3,NA,NA,TRBV7-9,15,TGTGCCAGCAGCCGGACATTCCCATCCCGAAACACCATATATTTT,CASSRTFPSRNTIYF
TRBJ2-1,TRBD2,NA,TRBV7-9,17,TGTGCCAGCAGTTCCTCCGGGACTAGCGGGAGCTACAATGAGCAGTTCTTC,CASSSSGTSGSYNEQFF
TRBJ1-2,NA,NA,TRBV5-8,14,TGTGCCAGCAGCTTAGACACCCGGGCGTATGGCTACACCTTC,CASSLDTRAYGYTF
TRBJ1-5,NA,medium-sized,TRBV2,13,TGTGCCAGCACCGGCGATAGCAATCAGCCCCAGCATTTT,CASTGDSNQPQHF
TRBJ2-1,TRBD2,once,TRBV7-8,18,TGTGCCAGCAGCTTAACACCGGGACTAGCGAGAAGTTACAATGAGCAGTTCTTC,CASSLTPGLARSYNEQFF
TRBJ1-4,TRBD1,NA,TRBV29-1,14,TGCAGCGTGGGCGGGACAGGGGGCCATGAAAAACTGTTTTTT,CSVGGTGGHEKLFF
TRBJ2-2,TRBD2,NA,TRBV4-3,20,TGCGCCAGCAGGAACTCCCATGGGACTAGCGGGAGGGTTAACACCGGGGAGCTGTTTTTT,CASRNSHGTSGRVNTGELFF
TRBJ2-5,TRBD2,NA,TRBV5-1,18,TGCGCCAGCAGCAACGGACTAGCGGGAGGGCCAGGTGGGGAGACCCAGTACTTC,CASSNGLAGGPGGETQYF
TRBJ1-3,NA,few,TRBV28,11,TGTGCCAGCAGTACCGATACCATTAAGGATTTT,CASSTDTIKDF
TRBJ2-5,NA,NA,TRBV27,14,TGTGCCAGCAGTTTCACAGGGTCGTTTGAGACCCAGTACTTC,CASSFTGSFETQYF